The source of this T cell receptor beta chain is a study of CD8 T cells in ankylosing spondylitis. TCRdb called the 5' RACE reads again in MiXCR, with one record for every CDR3 protein. The table has about 240,000 distinct CDR3 sequences, 8.6% seen once. This clonotype was recorded at least ten times. Its antigen is unknown. Germline trimming cut 0 bases from V and 2 bases from J; bases unmatched to any gene: 10. Germline loops: CDR1 SGHRS, CDR2 YFSETQ. This CDR3 is built from 18 residues. Broader study findings: Clones linked to disease were reported to show significant enrichment in matched ankylosing spondylitis synovial fluid. There were earlier reports of some motif variants in reactive arthritis synovial fluid and blood. A TCR beta motif of about 8 highly homologous variants appeared characteristic of ankylosing spondylitis blood.

The sequenced material came from blood, either unsorted or a sorted T cell fraction (not recorded which). This receptor was obtained from a male donor with ankylosing spondylitis or in good health (not recorded which). The chain carries TRBV5-1 and TRBJ1-1; 10 bases are a match to TRBD1. The CDR3 loop is CASSLAPGTGVDNTEAFF. The DNA for the CDR3 is TGCGCCAGCAGCTTGGCCCCCGGGACAGGGGTGGATAACACTGAAGCTTTCTTT. The whole variable domain, remainder taken from reference TRBV5-1 and TRBJ1-1, is KAGVTQTPRYLIKTRGQQVTLSCSPISGHRSVSWYQQTPGQGLQFLFEYFSETQRNKGNFPGRFSGRQFSNSRSEMNVSTLELGDSALYLCASSLAPGTGVDNTEAFFGQGTRLTVV.